The next 14 T cell receptor beta chains were all read from a single sample in a study of T cells in Graves' hyperthyroidism and ophthalmopathy. Amplification of TCR beta CDR3 regions was performed using RNA transcripts as template. With the HTBI primer set, the TCR CDR3 went through a first round of RT-PCR. TCRdb used MiXCR to reprocess the multiplex PCR reads, holding one entry per CDR3 protein. The sample holds about 690,000 distinct CDR3 sequences, approximately 15% seen once. Sequences were obtained from blood. The receptors were gathered from a man aged 50 to 59 with Graves' hyperthyroidism.

The chain has TRBV28 and TRBJ2-3; TRBD2 matches at 14 bases. The CDR3 sequence is 19 residues long. Germline lookup yields CDR1 MDHEN and CDR2 SYDVKM. Losses at the gene ends were 4 bases for V and 5 bases for J; bases not matched to a gene: 14. CDR3 DNA: TGTGCCAGCAGTTCCCAATACCTGACTAGCGGGAGGGCCATAGATACGCAGTATTTT. This codes for CASSSQYLTSGRAIDTQYF.

The J gene is TRBJ2-3, the V gene TRBV29-1; TRBD1 or TRBD2 may be the D gene (5 bases each). There are 14 residues in the CDR3. Looked up from germline, CDR1 is SQVTM and CDR2 is ANQGSEA. Trimming removed 7 bases from V and 5 bases from J, with 19 bases in between. The CDR3 DNA sequence: TGCAGCGCTACTTGGGACCTTCAGGGAGATACGCAGTATTTT. Translating it yields CSATWDLQGDTQYF.

The CDR3 region has the DNA TGCGCCAGCAGCTTGGTGCCCGGACAGCTACAAGAGACCCAGTACTTC. Amino acids: CASSLVPGQLQETQYF. V and J are TRBV5-1 and TRBJ2-5, with D perhaps TRBD1 (6 bases). V was clipped by 0 bases and J by 2 bases, with 14 bases between them. The CDR3 is 16 residues long. Looked up from germline, CDR1 is SGHRS and CDR2 is YFSETQ.

This clonotype has just a few counts. The chain links TRBV11-2 to TRBJ1-5, with unresolved D. This CDR3 has 14 residues. Germline CDR1 is SGHAT and CDR2 is FQNNGV. Trimming took 1 base from V and 5 from J, leaving 9 bases between them. The CDR3 sequence is CASSLVPGDQPQHF. The CDR3 region has the DNA TGTGCCAGCAGCTTAGTCCCAGGAGATCAGCCCCAGCATTTT.

This clonotype has more than one count but fewer than ten. The chain couples TRBV29-1 to TRBJ1-3, with D perhaps matching TRBD1 (6 bases). This CDR3 region has 13 residues. V lost 3 bases, J lost 2 bases, and 8 bases lay in between. Germline V gives CDR1 SQVTM, CDR2 ANQGSEA. CDR3 sequence: CSVDTGPGNTIYF. The CDR3 bases are TGCAGCGTTGATACAGGGCCTGGAAACACCATATATTTT.

The rearrangement uses TRBV4-3 and TRBJ2-7, with 10 bases fitting TRBD2. This CDR3 spans 15 amino acids. Germline assignment: CDR1 LGHNA and CDR2 YSLEER. The ends lost 1 base at V and 5 bases at J; junction bases unmatched: 5. CDR3 coding DNA: TGCGCCAGCAGCCAAGTTACTAGCGGGATGAACGAGCAGTACTTC. Protein product: CASSQVTSGMNEQYF.

This clonotype was seen many times. The chain couples TRBV14 to TRBJ2-2; TRBD1 might be the D (6 bases). The V gene's germline CDR1 is SGHDN and CDR2 FVKESK. V was clipped by 6 bases and J by 2 bases, with 13 bases between them. The CDR3 runs to 15 residues. The CDR3 coding sequence is TGTGCCAGCAGTTTGGGGACACCCAACACCGGGGAGCTGTTTTTT. It yields the protein CASSLGTPNTGELFF.

This chain links TRBV6-2 or TRBV6-3 with TRBJ2-7, with 7 bases aligning to TRBD1. CDR3 length equals 16 residues. Germline V gene lookup returns CDR1 MNHEY and CDR2 SVGEGT. With V trimmed by 0 bases and J by 3 bases, 8 bases remained unmatched. The CDR3, as DNA: TGTGCCAGCAGTTACTCGAACAGGGGCGATTTCTACGAGCAGTACTTC. It translates to CASSYSNRGDFYEQYF.

The V call is TRBV6-1, the J call TRBJ1-5, with TRBD1 matching 8 bases. Germline assignment: CDR1 MNHNS and CDR2 SASEGT. The CDR3 spans 15 residues. V lost 3 bases to trimming and J lost 6 bases; unmatched junction nucleotides: 7. CDR3 region: CASSDGQGAGQPQHF. The CDR3 nucleotides are TGTGCCAGCAGTGATGGGCAGGGGGCGGGTCAGCCCCAGCATTTT.

Notes on this clonotype: The missing conserved phenylalanine or tryptophan at the end of this CDR3 makes a read error likely. This chain joins TRBV6-2 or TRBV6-3 and TRBJ1-2; D gene ambiguous. The V end lost 4 bases, the J end lost 0 bases, and 12 bases lay between the germline ends. The CDR3 has 15 amino acids. The germline CDR1 and CDR2 sequences are MNHEY and SVGEGT. CDR3 sequence: CASSSMDITNYGYTV. CDR3 nucleotide sequence: TGTGCCAGCAGTTCCATGGATATTACTAACTATGGCTACACCGTC.

The table lists this clonotype with many counts. The CDR3 nucleotides read TGCAGTGCTAGAGGCGGGAGGCTAGGGAATGAGCAGTTCTTC. It yields the protein CSARGGRLGNEQFF. V usage is TRBV20-1 and J usage is TRBJ2-1, with 8 bases that match TRBD2. V lost 1 base and J lost 7; bases outside the gene matches: 6. CDR1 and CDR2 from the germline V gene are DFQATT and SNEGSKA (reference sequence). The CDR3 loop spans 14 amino acids.

CDR3 protein: CSALQAGGIDTQYF. DNA of the CDR3: TGCAGTGCCCTCCAAGCGGGAGGGATAGATACGCAGTATTTT. J is TRBJ2-3 and V is TRBV20-1; TRBD2 matches 10 bases. In germline, CDR1 is DFQATT, CDR2 SNEGSKA (reference sequence). The CDR3 has 14 residues. The J segment lost 5 bases and the V segment lost 6 bases, leaving 8 bases of the junction unmatched.

This clonotype was seen only a few times. The rearrangement links TRBV9 to TRBJ2-7; the match to TRBD2 covers 7 bases. This CDR3 region has 15 residues. Germline loops: CDR1 SGDLS, CDR2 YYNGEE. Unmatched junction bases numbered 8, after V lost 1 base and J lost 4 bases. The CDR3 sequence: CASSVKPGGEYEQYF. DNA of the CDR3: TGTGCCAGCAGCGTAAAACCGGGGGGTGAATACGAGCAGTACTTC.

Many counts were recorded for this clonotype. This chain joins TRBV7-2 and TRBJ1-2; 8 bases map to TRBD1. V lost 3 bases to trimming and J lost 5 bases; unmatched junction nucleotides: 5. The CDR3 runs to 14 residues. Per the germline V gene, CDR1 is SGHTA and CDR2 is FQGNSA. CDR3 residues: CASSLGQERYGYTF. In nucleotides, the CDR3 is TGTGCCAGCAGCTTGGGACAGGAACGTTATGGCTACACCTTC.